The present T cell receptor beta chain was sequenced within a study of Graves' ophthalmopathy and Graves' hyperthyroidism. Study-level points and caveats: Most thyroid clonotypes expanded beyond 0.001 frequency were also found in blood.

Disease in donors with ophthalmopathy had moderate-to-severe activity, CAS ≥3, NOSPECS ≥4 and under 3 months' duration. None of the included patients had other autoimmune diseases, uncontrolled infections, pregnancy or lactation, as these led to exclusion. The authors used Ficoll-Paque density gradient centrifugation to separate PBMCs. The input was more than 8 ml of fresh peripheral blood. On this clonotype itself: Its matching antigen is unknown.

V was pared by 5 bases and J by 7 bases, with 20 bases between. CDR1 and CDR2 (germline): SEHNR, FQNEAQ (reference sequence). The CDR3 has 15 amino acids. CDR3 regions of TCR beta were amplified from RNA transcripts. HTBI primers were used in a first-round RT-PCR, which preceded a second-round multiplex PCR. TCRdb re-analysed the multiplex PCR reads in MiXCR, keeping a single row per CDR3 protein. The sample lists almost 750,000 distinct CDR3 sequences, roughly 40% occurring once. This chain uses TRBV7-9 with TRBJ1-1; D not certain. Sequencing input: peripheral blood. This TCR came from an adult man with Graves' ophthalmopathy. The DNA of the CDR3 is TGTGCCAGCAGCCCGCCCGACCTCCCTGAGGGTGAAGCTTTCTTT. This translates into CASSPPDLPEGEAFF.